This TCR beta chain comes out of a study of spatial heterogeneity in lung cancer. TCRdb re-analysed the 5' RACE reads in MiXCR, keeping a single row per CDR3 protein. The sample has about 9,600 distinct CDR3 sequences, about 8% seen once. With 5 bases removed from V and 0 bases from J, the gap between germline ends came to 13 bases. Germline V CDR1 and CDR2: SEHNR, FQNEAQ (reference sequence). This CDR3 region has 15 residues. This clonotype was recorded at least ten times. The antigen remains undetermined. Time point of the sample: sample taken at primary tumor resection. Without sorting, whole RNA was sequenced from tumor, nontumor lung or frozen PBMC. Findings of the study overall: Within tumors, counts of expanded alpha and beta TCRs tracked tumor mutation counts.

Material: lung tumor tissue, obtained at surgery. The clonotype was recovered from a male donor with early-stage non-small cell lung cancer. The gene calls are TRBV7-9 and TRBJ1-1; D is possibly TRBD1 (5 bases). As DNA, the CDR3 is TGTGCCAGCAGCCTAACCGGGGGAATGAACACTGAAGCTTTCTTT. Translated, it gives CASSLTGGMNTEAFF.